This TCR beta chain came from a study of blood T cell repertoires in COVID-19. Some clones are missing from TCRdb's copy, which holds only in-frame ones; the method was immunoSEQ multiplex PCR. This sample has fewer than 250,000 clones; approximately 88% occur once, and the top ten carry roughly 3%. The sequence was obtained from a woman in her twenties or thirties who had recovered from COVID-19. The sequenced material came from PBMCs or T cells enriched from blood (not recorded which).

DNA for the CDR3: TGCAGTGCGAATCAGGGCGTCAAGCAGTACTTC. Protein: CSANQGVKQYF. This rearrangement joins TRBV20-1 to TRBJ2-7; a weak D match, TRBD1 (5 bases). The CDR3 has 11 residues. Per germline, CDR1 DFQATT and CDR2 SNEGSKA (reference sequence). Between the trimmed V and J ends, which lost 6 bases and 8 bases, there was a span of 14 bases.